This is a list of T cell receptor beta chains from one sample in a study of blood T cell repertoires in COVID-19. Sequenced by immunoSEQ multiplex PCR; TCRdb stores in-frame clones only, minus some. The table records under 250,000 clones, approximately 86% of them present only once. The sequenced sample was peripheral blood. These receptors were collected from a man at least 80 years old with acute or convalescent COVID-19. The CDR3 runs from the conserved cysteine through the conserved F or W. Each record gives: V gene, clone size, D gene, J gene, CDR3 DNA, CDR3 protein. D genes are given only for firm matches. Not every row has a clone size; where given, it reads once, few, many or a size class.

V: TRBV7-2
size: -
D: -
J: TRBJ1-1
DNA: TGTGCCAGCAGCCTCCAAGGCACAGGGATGAGTACTGAAGCTTTCTTT
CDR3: CASSLQGTGMSTEAFF

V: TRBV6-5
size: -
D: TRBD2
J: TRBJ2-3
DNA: TGTGCCAGTTTGGGCGGGAGGGCCCCCGATACGCAGTATTTT
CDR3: CASLGGRAPDTQYF

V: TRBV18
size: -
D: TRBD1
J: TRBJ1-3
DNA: TGTGCCAGCTCCGACGACAGGGGGGAAAATGGAAACACCATATATTTT
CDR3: CASSDDRGENGNTIYF

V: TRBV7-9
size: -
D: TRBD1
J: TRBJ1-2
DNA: TGTGCCAGCACCCGGGGACAGGGGTATGGCTACACCTTC
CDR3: CASTRGQGYGYTF

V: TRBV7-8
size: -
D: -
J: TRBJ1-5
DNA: TGTGCCAGCAGCTTAGAAGGGGCCTTTAGCAATCAGCCCCAGCATTTT
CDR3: CASSLEGAFSNQPQHF

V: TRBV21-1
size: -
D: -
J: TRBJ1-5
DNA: TGTGCCAGCAGCAAATTTTCCGGGACAGGGGGCGAACAGCCCCAGCATTTT
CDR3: CASSKFSGTGGEQPQHF

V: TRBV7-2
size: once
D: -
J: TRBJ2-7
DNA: TGTGCCAGCAGCTTAGCCCAGTTATACGAGCAGTACTTC
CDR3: CASSLAQLYEQYF

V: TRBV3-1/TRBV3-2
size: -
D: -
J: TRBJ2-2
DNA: TGTGCCAGCAGTCGACAGCAGAACACCGGGGAGCTGTTTTTT
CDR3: CASSRQQNTGELFF

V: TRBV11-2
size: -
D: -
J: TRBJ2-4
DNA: TGTGCCAGCACCCCCCCCGAGGTCAAAAACATTCAGTACTTC
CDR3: CASTPPEVKNIQYF

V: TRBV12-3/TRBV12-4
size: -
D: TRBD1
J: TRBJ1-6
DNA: TGTGCCAGCAGTTTGACAGGGGACTCACCCCTCCACTTT
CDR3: CASSLTGDSPLHF

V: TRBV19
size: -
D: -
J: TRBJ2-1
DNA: TGTGCCAGTAGTCCCAAGACAACTTACAATGAGCAGTTCTTC
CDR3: CASSPKTTYNEQFF

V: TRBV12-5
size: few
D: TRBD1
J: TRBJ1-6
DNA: TGTGCTAGTGGTTCGCACAGGGGTCTTAATTCACCCCTCCACTTT
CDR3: CASGSHRGLNSPLHF

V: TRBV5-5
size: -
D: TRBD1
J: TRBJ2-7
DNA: TGTGCCAGCAGCCTAGGGACAGTGGGGGCGGGTGAGCAGTACTTC
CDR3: CASSLGTVGAGEQYF

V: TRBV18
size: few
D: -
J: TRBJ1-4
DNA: TGTGCCAGCACTCAAAGGGATCCCGGGACATCCGAAAAACTGTTTTTT
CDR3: CASTQRDPGTSEKLFF

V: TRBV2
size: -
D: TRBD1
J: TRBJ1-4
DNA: TGTGCCAGCACCCAGGGGGTTGAAAAACTGTTTTTT
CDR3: CASTQGVEKLFF

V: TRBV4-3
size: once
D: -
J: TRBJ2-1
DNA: TGCGCCAGCAGCCAAACGTTTACCCCCGTTTCTGCGAGTCAGGTCTTC
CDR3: CASSQTFTPVSASQVF

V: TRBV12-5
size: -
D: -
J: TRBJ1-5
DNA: TGTGCTAGTGGTCGGGAGTACAATCAGCCCCAGCATTTT
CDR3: CASGREYNQPQHF

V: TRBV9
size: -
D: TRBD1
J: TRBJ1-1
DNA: TGTGCCAGCAGCGTATCGGGGCAGGGGGCTAAGAACACTGAAGCTTTCTTT
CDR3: CASSVSGQGAKNTEAFF

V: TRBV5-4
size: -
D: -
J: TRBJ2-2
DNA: TGTGCCAGCAGCGCCGGGACACTGAACACCGGGGAGCTGTTTTTT
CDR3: CASSAGTLNTGELFF

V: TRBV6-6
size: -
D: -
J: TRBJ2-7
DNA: TGTGCCAGCAATATAGACCGGGAGAGGGGCGAGCAGTACTTC
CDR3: CASNIDRERGEQYF

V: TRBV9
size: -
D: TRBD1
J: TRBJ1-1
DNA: TGTGCCAGCAGCGTATTGGCAGGGGGCACGAACACTGAAGCTTTCTTT
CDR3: CASSVLAGGTNTEAFF

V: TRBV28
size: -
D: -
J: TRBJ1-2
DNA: TGTGCCAGCAGTAAAACTCACAGGGTAAACTATGGCTACACCTTC
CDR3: CASSKTHRVNYGYTF

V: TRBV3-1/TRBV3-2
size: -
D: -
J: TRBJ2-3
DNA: TGTGCCAGCAGCAAATACTACCCCGATACGCAGTATTTT
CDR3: CASSKYYPDTQYF

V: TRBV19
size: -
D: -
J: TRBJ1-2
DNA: TGTGCCAGTAGTATAGAAACTCCACCAATCTATGGCTACACCTTC
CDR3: CASSIETPPIYGYTF

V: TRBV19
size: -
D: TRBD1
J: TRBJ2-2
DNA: TGTGCCAGTAGTGTAGACAGGGATGGCGGGGAGCTGTTTTTT
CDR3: CASSVDRDGGELFF

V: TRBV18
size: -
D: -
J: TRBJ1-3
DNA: TGTGCCAGCTCCGCAACAGGGAACAGTCCTGGAAACACCATATATTTT
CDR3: CASSATGNSPGNTIYF

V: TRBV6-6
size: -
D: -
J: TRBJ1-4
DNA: TGTGCCAGCAGTTACTCGGGCCAGGGGTTTGAAAAACTGTTTTTT
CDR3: CASSYSGQGFEKLFF

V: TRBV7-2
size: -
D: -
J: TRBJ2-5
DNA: TGTGCCAGCAGCTTAGGGACTCCGGAGACCCAGTACTTC
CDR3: CASSLGTPETQYF

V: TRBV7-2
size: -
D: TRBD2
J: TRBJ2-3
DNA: TGTGCCAGCAGCCCCAGACTAAGCGGGAGTATTTCAGATACGCAGTATTTT
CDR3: CASSPRLSGSISDTQYF

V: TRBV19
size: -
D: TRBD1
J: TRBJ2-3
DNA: TGTGCCAGTAGTTCCCCGGGACAGGGAGGGACAGATACGCAGTATTTT
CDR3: CASSSPGQGGTDTQYF

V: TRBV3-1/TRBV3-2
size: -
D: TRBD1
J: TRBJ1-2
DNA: TGTGCCAGCAGCCACGCCGACAGGGGGAACTATGGCTACACCTTC
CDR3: CASSHADRGNYGYTF

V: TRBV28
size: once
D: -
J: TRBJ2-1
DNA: TGTGCCAGCAGTTCCTCCGGGGGACGGCAGTTCTTC
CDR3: CASSSSGGRQFF

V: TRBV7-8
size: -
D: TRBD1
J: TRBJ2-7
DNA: TGTGCCAGCAGCTTATGGACGGGGACAGGGGCCCTTTACGAGCAGTACTTC
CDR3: CASSLWTGTGALYEQYF

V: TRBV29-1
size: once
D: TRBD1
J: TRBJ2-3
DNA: TGCAGCGCCCAAACGGGGACAGTCACAGATACGCAGTATTTT
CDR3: CSAQTGTVTDTQYF

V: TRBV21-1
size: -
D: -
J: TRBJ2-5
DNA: TGTGCCAGCAGACTAGCGGGAGGACCCGTTGAAGAGACCCAGTACTTC
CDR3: CASRLAGGPVEETQYF

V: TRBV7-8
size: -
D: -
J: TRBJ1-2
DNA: TGTGCCAGCGCGGGGGACTATGGCTACACCTTC
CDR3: CASAGDYGYTF

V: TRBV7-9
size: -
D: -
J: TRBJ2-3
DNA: TGTGCCAGCAGCTCGACAATAGGAACCACAGATACGCAGTATTTT
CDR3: CASSSTIGTTDTQYF

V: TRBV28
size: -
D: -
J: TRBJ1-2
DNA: TGTGCCAGCAGTTTAGGCGGGGAATCTAACTATGGCTACACCTTC
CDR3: CASSLGGESNYGYTF

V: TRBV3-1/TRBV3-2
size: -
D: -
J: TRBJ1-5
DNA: TGTGCCAGCAGCCAAGTACCCGGGGTGGGGCAGCCCCAGCATTTT
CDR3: CASSQVPGVGQPQHF

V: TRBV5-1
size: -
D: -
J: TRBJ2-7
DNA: TGCGCCAGCAGCCCTCCTGACAGCTACGAGCAGTACTTC
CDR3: CASSPPDSYEQYF

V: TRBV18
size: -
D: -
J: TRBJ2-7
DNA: TGTGCCAGCTCAGGAAAGACTGGTACCTACGAGCAGTACTTC
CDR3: CASSGKTGTYEQYF

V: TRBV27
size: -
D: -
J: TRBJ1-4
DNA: TGTGCCAGCAGTTTATGGGGAGTGGGGGAAAAACTGTTTTTT
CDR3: CASSLWGVGEKLFF

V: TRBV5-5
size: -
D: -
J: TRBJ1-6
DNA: TGTGCCAGCAGCTTGGGACAGCTCAATTCACCCCTCCACTTT
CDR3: CASSLGQLNSPLHF

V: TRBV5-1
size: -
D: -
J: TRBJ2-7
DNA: TGCGCCAGCAGCTTGGAAATTTACAGATCCTACGAGCAGTACTTC
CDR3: CASSLEIYRSYEQYF

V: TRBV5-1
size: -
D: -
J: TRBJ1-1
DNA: TGCGCCAGCAGCTTGTTCCAGCGCACTGAAGCTTTCTTT
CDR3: CASSLFQRTEAFF

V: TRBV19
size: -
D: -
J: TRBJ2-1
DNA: TGTGCCAGTACCCAACTCGGGGGAGTGTACAATGAGCAGTTCTTC
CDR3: CASTQLGGVYNEQFF

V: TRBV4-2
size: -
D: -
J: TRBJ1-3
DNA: TGTGCCAGCAGCCAAGACCGGGGTCATGGAAACACCATATATTTT
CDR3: CASSQDRGHGNTIYF

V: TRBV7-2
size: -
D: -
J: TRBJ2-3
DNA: TGTGCCAGCACCTCAAGGAGGGACCGCACAGATACGCAGTATTTT
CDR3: CASTSRRDRTDTQYF

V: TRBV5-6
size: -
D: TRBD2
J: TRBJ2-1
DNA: TGTGCCAGCAGCTTGCGGGGACTAGCGGGGGGCCTAGAGCAGTTCTTC
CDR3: CASSLRGLAGGLEQFF

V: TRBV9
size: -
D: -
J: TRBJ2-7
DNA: TGTGCCAGCAGCGTAGCGGGAGATCCCTACGAGCAGTACTTC
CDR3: CASSVAGDPYEQYF

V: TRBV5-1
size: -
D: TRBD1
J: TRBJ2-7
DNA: TGCGCCAGCAGCTTGGGGGGACAGTCCTACGAGCAGTACTTC
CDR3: CASSLGGQSYEQYF

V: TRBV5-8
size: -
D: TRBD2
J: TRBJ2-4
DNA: TGTGCCAGCAGCTTGGTAGGACTAGGAAACATTCAGTACTTC
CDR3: CASSLVGLGNIQYF

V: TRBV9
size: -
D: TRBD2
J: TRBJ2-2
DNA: TGTGCCAGCAGCGTCGGAGCGGGGGTTACCGGGGAGCTGTTTTTT
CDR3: CASSVGAGVTGELFF

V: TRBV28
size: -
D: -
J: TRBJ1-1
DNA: TGTGCCAGCAGTTTAACCCAGGGGTTGGCTTTCTTT
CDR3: CASSLTQGLAFF

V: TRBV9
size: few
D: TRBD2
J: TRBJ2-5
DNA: TGTGCCAGCAGCGTGCAAAGCGGGGGAGAGACCCAGTACTTC
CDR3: CASSVQSGGETQYF